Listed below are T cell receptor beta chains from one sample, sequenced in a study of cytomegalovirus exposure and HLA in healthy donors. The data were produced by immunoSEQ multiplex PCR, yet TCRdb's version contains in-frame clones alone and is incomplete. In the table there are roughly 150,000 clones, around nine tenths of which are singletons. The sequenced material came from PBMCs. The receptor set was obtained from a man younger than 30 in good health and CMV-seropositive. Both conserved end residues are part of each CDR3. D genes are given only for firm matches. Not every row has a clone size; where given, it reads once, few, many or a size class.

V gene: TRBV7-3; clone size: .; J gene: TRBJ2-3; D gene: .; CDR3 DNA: TGTGCCAGCAGCCCGGCAGGAGGGGAGCATAGGTATTTT; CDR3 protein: CASSPAGGEHRYF
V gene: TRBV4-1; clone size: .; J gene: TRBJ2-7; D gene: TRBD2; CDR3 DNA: TGCGCCAGCAGCCATATAGGACTAGCGGAGAGAACCTACGAGCAGTACTTC; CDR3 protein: CASSHIGLAERTYEQYF
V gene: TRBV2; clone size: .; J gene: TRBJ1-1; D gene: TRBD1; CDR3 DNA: TGTGCCAGCAGTGACCTCCGGACAGGGATCACTGAAGCTTTCTTT; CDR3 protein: CASSDLRTGITEAFF
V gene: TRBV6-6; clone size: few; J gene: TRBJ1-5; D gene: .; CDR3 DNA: TGTGCCAGCCTCAGGGGAGGGGTGGATCAGCCCCAGCATTTT; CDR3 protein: CASLRGGVDQPQHF
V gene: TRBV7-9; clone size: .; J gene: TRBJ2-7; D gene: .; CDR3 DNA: TGTGCCAGCAGCTTAGACGTCAACGAGTACGAGCAGTACTTC; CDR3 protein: CASSLDVNEYEQYF
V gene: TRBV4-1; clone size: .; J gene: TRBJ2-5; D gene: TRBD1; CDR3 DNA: TGCGCCAGCAGCCAAGAACGGGACAGGGAGACCCAGTACTTC; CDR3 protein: CASSQERDRETQYF
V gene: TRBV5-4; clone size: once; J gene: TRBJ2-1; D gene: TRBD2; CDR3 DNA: TGTGCCAGCAGCTTGAGGTCGGGAGGTTTTGAGAATGAGCAGTTCTTC; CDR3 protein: CASSLRSGGFENEQFF
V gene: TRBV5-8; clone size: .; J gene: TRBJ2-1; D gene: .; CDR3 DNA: TGTGCCAGCAGCCTGAGGCTAACGGTAGGAGATGAGCAGTTCTTC; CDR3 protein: CASSLRLTVGDEQFF
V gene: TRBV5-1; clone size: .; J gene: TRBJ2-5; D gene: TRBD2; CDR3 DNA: TGCGCCAGCAGCTTGAACAGCGGGAGAGGTCAAGAGACCCAGTACTTC; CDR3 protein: CASSLNSGRGQETQYF
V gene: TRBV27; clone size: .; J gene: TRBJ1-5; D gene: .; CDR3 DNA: TGTGCCAGCAGTCCCGACGCGGGTCAGCCCCAGCATTTT; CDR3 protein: CASSPDAGQPQHF
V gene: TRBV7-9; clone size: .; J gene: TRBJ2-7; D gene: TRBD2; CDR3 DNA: TGTGCCAGCAGCTTAGACGCGGGAGAGTACGAGCAGTACTTC; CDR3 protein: CASSLDAGEYEQYF
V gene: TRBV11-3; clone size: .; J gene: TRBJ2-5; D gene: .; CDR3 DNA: TGTGCCAGCAGCAGGTCAGGGGAGGAGACCCAGTACTTC; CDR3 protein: CASSRSGEETQYF
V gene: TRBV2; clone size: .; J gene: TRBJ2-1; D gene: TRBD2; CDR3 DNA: TGTGCCACCAATCCCAGCGGGAGCTCCTACAATGAGCAGTTCTTC; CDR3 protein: CATNPSGSSYNEQFF
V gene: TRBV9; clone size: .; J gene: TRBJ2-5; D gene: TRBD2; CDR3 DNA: TGTGCCAGCAGCGTGGGACTAGCGGGAGTGGAGGAGACCCAGTACTTC; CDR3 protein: CASSVGLAGVEETQYF
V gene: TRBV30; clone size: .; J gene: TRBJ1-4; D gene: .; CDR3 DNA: TGTGCCTGGAGTGGAACAGGAGCGCTCGAAAAACTGTTTTTT; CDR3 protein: CAWSGTGALEKLFF
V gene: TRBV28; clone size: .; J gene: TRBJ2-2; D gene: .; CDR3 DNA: TGTGCCAGCCTGGCCACCGGGACAACGAGCACCGGGGAGCTGTTTTTT; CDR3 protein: CASLATGTTSTGELFF
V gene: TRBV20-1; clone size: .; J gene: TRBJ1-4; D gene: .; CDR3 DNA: TGCAGCGCGTGGGAGGGGGAAAAACTGTTTTTT; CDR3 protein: CSAWEGEKLFF
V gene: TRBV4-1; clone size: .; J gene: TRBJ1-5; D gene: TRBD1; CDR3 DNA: TGCGCCAGCAGCCAAGTGCCCCTAGGAGTAGGGGGCGAGCCCCAGCATTTT; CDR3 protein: CASSQVPLGVGGEPQHF
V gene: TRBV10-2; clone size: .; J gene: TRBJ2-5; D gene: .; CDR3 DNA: TGCGCCAGCAGTGAGGGACAGGGAGGGTACCAAGAGACCCAGTACTTC; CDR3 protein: CASSEGQGGYQETQYF
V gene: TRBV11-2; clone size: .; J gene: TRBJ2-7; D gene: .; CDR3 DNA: TGTGCCAGCAGCTTAGCTATCACGTCCTACGAGCAGTACTTC; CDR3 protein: CASSLAITSYEQYF
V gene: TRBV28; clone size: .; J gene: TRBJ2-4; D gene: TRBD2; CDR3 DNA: TGTGCCAGCAGTTCACCAGGACTAGCGCGACTAAACATTCAGTACTTC; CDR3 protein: CASSSPGLARLNIQYF
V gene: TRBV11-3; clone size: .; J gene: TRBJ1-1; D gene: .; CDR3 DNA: TGTGCCAGCAGCTCACCGGGACACTTTGAAGCTTTCTTT; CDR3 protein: CASSSPGHFEAFF
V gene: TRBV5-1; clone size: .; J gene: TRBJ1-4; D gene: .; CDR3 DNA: TGCGCCAGCAGGGTTGAGGCTCTGGGTAATGAAAAACTGTTTTTT; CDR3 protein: CASRVEALGNEKLFF
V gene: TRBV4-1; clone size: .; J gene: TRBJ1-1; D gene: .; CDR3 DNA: TGCGCCAGCAGCCAAGGCGGTCACCTGGACACTGAAGCTTTCTTT; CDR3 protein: CASSQGGHLDTEAFF
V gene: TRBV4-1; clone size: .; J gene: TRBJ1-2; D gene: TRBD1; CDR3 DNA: TGCGCCAGCAGCCAAGAATCCCAGGGGGGCTATGGCTACACCTTC; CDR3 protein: CASSQESQGGYGYTF